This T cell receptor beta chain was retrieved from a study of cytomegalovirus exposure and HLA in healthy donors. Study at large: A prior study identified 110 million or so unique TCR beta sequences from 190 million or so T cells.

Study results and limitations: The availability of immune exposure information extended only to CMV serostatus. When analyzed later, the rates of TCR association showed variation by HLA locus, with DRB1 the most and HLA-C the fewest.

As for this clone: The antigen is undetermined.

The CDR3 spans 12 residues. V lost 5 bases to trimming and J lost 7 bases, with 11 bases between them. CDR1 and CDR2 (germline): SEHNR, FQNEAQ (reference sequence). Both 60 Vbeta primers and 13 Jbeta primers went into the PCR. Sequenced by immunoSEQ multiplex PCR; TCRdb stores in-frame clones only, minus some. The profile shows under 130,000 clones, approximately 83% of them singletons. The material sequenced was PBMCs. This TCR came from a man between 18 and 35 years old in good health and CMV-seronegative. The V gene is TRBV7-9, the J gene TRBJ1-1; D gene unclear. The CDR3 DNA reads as TGTGCCAGCAGCGACGTCGGGATTGAAGCTTTCTTT. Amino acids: CASSDVGIEAFF.